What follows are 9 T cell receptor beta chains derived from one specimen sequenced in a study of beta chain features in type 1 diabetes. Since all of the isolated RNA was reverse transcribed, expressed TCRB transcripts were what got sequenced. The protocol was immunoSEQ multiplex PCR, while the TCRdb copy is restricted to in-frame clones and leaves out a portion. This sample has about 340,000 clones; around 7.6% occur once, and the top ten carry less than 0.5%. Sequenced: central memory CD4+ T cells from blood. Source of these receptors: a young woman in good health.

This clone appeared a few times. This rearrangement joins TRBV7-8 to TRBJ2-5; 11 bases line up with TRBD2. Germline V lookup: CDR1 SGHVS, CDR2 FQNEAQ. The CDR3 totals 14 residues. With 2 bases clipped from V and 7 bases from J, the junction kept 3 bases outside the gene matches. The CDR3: CASSLNSGRVTQYF. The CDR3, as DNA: TGTGCCAGCAGCTTAAATAGCGGGAGGGTGACCCAGTACTTC.

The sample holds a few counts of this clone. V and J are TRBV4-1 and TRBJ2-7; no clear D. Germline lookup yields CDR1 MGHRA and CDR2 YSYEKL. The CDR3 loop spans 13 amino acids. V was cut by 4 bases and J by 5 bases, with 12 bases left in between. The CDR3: CASSLVSWDEQYF. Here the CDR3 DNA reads TGCGCCAGCAGCCTCGTATCGTGGGACGAGCAGTACTTC.

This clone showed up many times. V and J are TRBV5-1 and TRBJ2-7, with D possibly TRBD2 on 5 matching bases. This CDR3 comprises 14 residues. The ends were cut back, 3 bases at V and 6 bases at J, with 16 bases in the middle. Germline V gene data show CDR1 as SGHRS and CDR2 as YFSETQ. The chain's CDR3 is CASSWGAGPSEQYF. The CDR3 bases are TGCGCCAGCAGCTGGGGAGCAGGACCGAGCGAGCAGTACTTC.

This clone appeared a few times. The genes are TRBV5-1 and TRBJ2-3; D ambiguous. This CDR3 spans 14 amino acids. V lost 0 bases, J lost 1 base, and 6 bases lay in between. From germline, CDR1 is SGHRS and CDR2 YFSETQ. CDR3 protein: CASSLVHGTDTQYF. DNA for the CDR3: TGCGCCAGCAGCTTGGTTCACGGCACAGATACGCAGTATTTT. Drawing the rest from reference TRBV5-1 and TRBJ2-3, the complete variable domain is KAGVTQTPRYLIKTRGQQVTLSCSPISGHRSVSWYQQTPGQGLQFLFEYFSETQRNKGNFPGRFSGRQFSNSRSEMNVSTLELGDSALYLCASSLVHGTDTQYFGPGTRLTVL.

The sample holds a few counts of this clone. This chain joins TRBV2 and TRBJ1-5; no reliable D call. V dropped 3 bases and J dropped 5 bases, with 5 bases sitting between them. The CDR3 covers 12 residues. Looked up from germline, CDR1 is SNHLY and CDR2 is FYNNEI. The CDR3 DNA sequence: TGTGCCAGCAGTGAGTCAGATCAGCCCCAGCATTTT. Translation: CASSESDQPQHF. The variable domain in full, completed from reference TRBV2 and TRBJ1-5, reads EPEVTQTPSHQVTQMGQEVILRCVPISNHLYFYWYRQILGQKVEFLVSFYNNEISEKSEIFDDQFSVERPDGSNFTLKIRSTKLEDSAMYFCASSESDQPQHFGDGTRLSIL.

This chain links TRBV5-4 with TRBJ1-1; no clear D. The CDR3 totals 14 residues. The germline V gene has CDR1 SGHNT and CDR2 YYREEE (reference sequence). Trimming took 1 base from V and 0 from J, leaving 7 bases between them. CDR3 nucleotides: TGTGCCAGCAGCTTGTGGCAGTTGAACACTGAAGCTTTCTTT. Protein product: CASSLWQLNTEAFF.

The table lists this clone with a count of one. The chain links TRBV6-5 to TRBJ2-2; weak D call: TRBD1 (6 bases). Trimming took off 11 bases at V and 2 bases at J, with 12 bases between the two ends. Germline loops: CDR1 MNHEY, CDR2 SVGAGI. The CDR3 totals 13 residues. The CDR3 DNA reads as TGTGCCGTCTCAGGGGACAACACCGGGGAGCTGTTTTTT. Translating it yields CAVSGDNTGELFF.

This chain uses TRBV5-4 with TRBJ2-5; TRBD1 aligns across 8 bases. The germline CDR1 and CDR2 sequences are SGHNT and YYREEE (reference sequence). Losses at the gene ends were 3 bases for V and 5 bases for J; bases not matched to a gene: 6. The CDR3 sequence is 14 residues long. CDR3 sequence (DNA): TGTGCCAGCAGCTCCGGACAGGGCATTGAGACCCAGTACTTC. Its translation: CASSSGQGIETQYF.

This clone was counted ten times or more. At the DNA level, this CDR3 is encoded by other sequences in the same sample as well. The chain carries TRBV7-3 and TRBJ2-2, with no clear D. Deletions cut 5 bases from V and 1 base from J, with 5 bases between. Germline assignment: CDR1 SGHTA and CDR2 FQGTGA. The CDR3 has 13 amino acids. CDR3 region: CASSLLNTGELFF. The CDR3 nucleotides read TGTGCCAGCAGCCTTCTGAACACCGGGGAGCTGTTTTTT.